These 7 T cell receptor beta chains share one sample of origin, sequenced in a study of blood T cell repertoires in COVID-19. Repertoires were generated with immunoSEQ multiplex PCR, while TCRdb's copy carries only in-frame clones and drops some. The sample has tens of thousands of clones; approximately 92% are singletons. Specimen: peripheral blood. Every receptor here comes from a middle-aged man with COVID-19, enrolled during active disease.

The rearrangement links TRBV19 to TRBJ1-2; 9 nucleotides match TRBD1. V was pared by 7 bases and J by 5 bases, with 11 bases of the junction left unmatched. The CDR3 spans 15 residues. The germline gives CDR1 LNHDA, CDR2 SQIVND (reference sequence). CDR3 loop: CASNGPGQGPYGYTF. As DNA, the CDR3 is TGTGCCAGTAATGGACCGGGACAGGGCCCTTATGGCTACACCTTC.

The rearrangement uses TRBV5-8 and TRBJ2-1; 11 nucleotides agree with TRBD2. J lost 4 bases, V lost 0 bases, and 0 bases had no gene match. The germline CDR1 and CDR2 sequences are SGHTS and YDEGEE. This CDR3 has 15 amino acids. The CDR3 is CASSLGLAGYNEQFF. CDR3 bases: TGTGCCAGCAGCTTGGGACTAGCGGGGTACAATGAGCAGTTCTTC.

The chain uses TRBV6-5 and TRBJ2-7, with 8 bases fitting TRBD1. The trim removed 8 bases at V and 3 bases at J, leaving 0 bases unmatched. The germline V gene has CDR1 MNHEY and CDR2 SVGAGI. The CDR3 has 11 residues. This CDR3 is CASGQGYEQYF. Written as DNA, the CDR3 is TGTGCCAGCGGACAGGGCTACGAGCAGTACTTC.

This clone was seen a single time. The rearrangement links TRBV9 to TRBJ2-6; 12 positions agree with TRBD2. Germline loops: CDR1 SGDLS, CDR2 YYNGEE. Trimming cost V 6 bases and J 4 bases; bases outside gene matches: 11. The CDR3 extends over 18 amino acids. The CDR3 bases are TGTGCCAGCACCCCAGGGCTAGCGGGAGGGTCAGGGGCCAACGTCCTGACTTTC. Amino acid sequence: CASTPGLAGGSGANVLTF. Using reference TRBV9 and TRBJ2-6 for the parts outside the CDR3, the full variable domain is DSGVTQTPKHLITATGQRVTLRCSPRSGDLSVYWYQQSLDQGLQFLIQYYNGEERAKGNILERFSAQQFPDLHSELNLSSLELGDSALYFCASTPGLAGGSGANVLTFGAGSRLTVL.

The chain links TRBV18 to TRBJ1-1; TRBD1 matches 9 bases. Per the germline V gene, CDR1 is KGHSH and CDR2 is LQKENI. The junction had 13 bases not matched to a gene; V was cut back by 5 bases and J by 0 bases. The CDR3 consists of 18 residues. The CDR3 DNA sequence: TGTGCCAGCTCAGCTACATTACCGGGACAGGGCGTGAACACTGAAGCTTTCTTT. Amino acids: CASSATLPGQGVNTEAFF.

This chain connects TRBV19 to TRBJ1-1; D is unresolved. The germline V gene encodes CDR1 LNHDA and CDR2 SQIVND (reference sequence). V gave up 3 bases and J gave up 1 base, with 12 bases separating them. There are 15 residues in the CDR3. In nucleotides, the CDR3 is TGTGCCAGTAGTATTTCGTTGGCGGGGAACACTGAAGCTTTCTTT. Its protein is CASSISLAGNTEAFF.

The chain carries TRBV5-4 and TRBJ2-6, with a possible D match to TRBD1 (7 bases). V was trimmed by 6 bases and J by 1 base, leaving 20 bases between them. This CDR3 is 18 amino acids long. Germline CDR1 and CDR2: SGHNT and YYREEE (reference sequence). The CDR3 region has the DNA TGTGCCAGCACCATTTGGCCTCCAGGGGGGTCTGGGGCCAACGTCCTGACTTTC. Translated: CASTIWPPGGSGANVLTF.